These 3 T cell receptor beta chains were all obtained from the same sample, sequenced in a study of tumour-infiltrating T cells in Burkitt lymphoma. The protocol was immunoSEQ multiplex PCR, while the TCRdb copy is restricted to in-frame clones and leaves out a portion. The profile shows about 6,600 clones, over 75% of them singletons. Sequenced input: tumor tissue. These receptors were collected from a human donor with Burkitt lymphoma.

V usage is TRBV15 and J usage is TRBJ2-7; 10 bases match TRBD1. Looked up from germline, CDR1 is LNHNV and CDR2 is YYDKDF (reference sequence). V lost 1 base and J lost 7; bases outside the gene matches: 4. This CDR3 has 14 residues. The CDR3 loop reads CATSRVGQGGEQYF. The CDR3 DNA reads as TGTGCCACCAGCAGAGTTGGACAGGGGGGGGAGCAGTACTTC.

The V gene is TRBV5-6, the J gene TRBJ1-3; a weak D match, TRBD1 (5 bases). This CDR3 contains 16 residues. CDR1 and CDR2 from the germline V gene are SGHDT and YYEEEE. Trimming shortened V by 4 bases and J by 0 bases, and 14 bases separated the two germline ends. The CDR3 coding sequence is TGTGCCAGCAGCATCAGGGTTTCGATCTCTGGAAACACCATATATTTT. This sequence encodes CASSIRVSISGNTIYF.

The chain uses TRBV5-4 and TRBJ2-5; D is uncertain. Germline loops: CDR1 SGHNT, CDR2 YYREEE (reference sequence). This CDR3 is 12 amino acids long. V shed 0 bases and J shed 5 bases, with 5 bases lying between them. The CDR3 region has the DNA TGTGCCAGCAGCTTGGACGGGGAGACCCAGTACTTC. Its protein is CASSLDGETQYF.